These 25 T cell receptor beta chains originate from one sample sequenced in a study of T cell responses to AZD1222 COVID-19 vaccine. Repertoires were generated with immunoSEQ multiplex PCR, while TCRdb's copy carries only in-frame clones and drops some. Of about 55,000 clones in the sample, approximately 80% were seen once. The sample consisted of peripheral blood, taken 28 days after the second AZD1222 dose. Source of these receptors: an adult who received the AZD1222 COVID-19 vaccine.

CDR3 protein: CASSSPSGGSQPQHF. CDR3 in DNA: TGTGCCAGCAGTTCCCCCTCAGGGGGGAGTCAGCCCCAGCATTTT. V usage is TRBV28 and J usage is TRBJ1-5; 7 bases align to TRBD1. J lost 6 bases, V lost 4 bases, and 9 bases had no gene match. This CDR3 is built from 15 residues. Germline V CDR1 and CDR2: MDHEN, SYDVKM.

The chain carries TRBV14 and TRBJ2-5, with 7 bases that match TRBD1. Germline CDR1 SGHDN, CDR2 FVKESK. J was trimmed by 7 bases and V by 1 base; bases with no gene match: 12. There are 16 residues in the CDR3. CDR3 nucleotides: TGTGCCAGCAGCCAAGGAGGGGGCCCAGCCCTTCTGACCCAGTACTTC. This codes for CASSQGGGPALLTQYF.

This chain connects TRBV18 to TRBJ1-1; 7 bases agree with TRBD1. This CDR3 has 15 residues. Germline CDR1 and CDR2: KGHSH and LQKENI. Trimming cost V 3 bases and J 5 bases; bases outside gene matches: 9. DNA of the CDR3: TGTGCCAGCTCACCCTCAGGGGGGGAGAGGACTGAAGCTTTCTTT. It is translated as CASSPSGGERTEAFF.

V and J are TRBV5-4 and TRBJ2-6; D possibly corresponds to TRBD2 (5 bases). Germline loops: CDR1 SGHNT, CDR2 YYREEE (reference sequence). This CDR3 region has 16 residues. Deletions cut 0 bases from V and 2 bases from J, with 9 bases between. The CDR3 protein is CASSLGGLAGANVLTF. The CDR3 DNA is TGTGCCAGCAGCTTGGGAGGGTTGGCTGGGGCCAACGTCCTGACTTTC.

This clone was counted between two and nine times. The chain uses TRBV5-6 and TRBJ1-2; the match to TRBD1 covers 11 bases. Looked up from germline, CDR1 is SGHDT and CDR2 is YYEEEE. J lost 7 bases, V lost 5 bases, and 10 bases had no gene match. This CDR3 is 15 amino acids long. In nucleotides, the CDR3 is TGTGCCAGCAGATGGGGACAGGGGGTTGAAGGTGGCTACACCTTC. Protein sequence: CASRWGQGVEGGYTF.

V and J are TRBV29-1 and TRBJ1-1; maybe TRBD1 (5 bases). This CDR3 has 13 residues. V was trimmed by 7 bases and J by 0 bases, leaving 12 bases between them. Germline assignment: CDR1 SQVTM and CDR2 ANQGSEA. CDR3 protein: CSGVQEVNTEAFF. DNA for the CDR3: TGCAGCGGGGTACAGGAGGTGAACACTGAAGCTTTCTTT. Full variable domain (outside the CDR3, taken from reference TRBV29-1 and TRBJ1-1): SAVISQKPSRDICQRGTSLTIQCQVDSQVTMMFWYRQQPGQSLTLIATANQGSEATYESGFVIDKFPISRPNLTFSTLTVSNMSPEDSSIYLCSGVQEVNTEAFFGQGTRLTVV.

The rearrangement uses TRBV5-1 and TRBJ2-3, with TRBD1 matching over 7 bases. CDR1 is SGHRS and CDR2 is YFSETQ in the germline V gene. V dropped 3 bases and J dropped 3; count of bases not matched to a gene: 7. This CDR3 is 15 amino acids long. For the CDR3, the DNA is TGCGCCAGCAGCTCCCGAGGGGGCTGGACAGATACGCAGTATTTT. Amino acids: CASSSRGGWTDTQYF.

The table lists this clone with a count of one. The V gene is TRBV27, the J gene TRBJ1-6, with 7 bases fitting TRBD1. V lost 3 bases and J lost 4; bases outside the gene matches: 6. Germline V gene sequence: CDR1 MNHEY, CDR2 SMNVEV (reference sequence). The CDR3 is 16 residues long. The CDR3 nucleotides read TGTGCCAGCAGTTTTTGGTCAGGGGGATATAATTCACCCCTCCACTTT. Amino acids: CASSFWSGGYNSPLHF.

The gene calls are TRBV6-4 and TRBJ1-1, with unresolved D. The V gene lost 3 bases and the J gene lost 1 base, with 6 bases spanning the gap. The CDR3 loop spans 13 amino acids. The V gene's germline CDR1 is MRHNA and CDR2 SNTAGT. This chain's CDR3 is CASSDQENTEAFF. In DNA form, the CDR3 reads TGTGCCAGCAGTGATCAGGAGAACACTGAAGCTTTCTTT.

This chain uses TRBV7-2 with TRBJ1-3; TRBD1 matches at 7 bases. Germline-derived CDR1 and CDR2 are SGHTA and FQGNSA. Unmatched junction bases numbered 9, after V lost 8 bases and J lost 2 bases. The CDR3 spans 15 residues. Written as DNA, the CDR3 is TGTGCCAGCTCGCAGGCCGGGACAGCTGGAAACACCATATATTTT. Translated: CASSQAGTAGNTIYF.

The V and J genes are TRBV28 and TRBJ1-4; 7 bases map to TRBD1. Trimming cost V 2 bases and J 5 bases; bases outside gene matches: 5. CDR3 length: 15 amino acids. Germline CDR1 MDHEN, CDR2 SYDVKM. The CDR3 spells CASSLMGQRNEKLFF. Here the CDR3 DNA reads TGTGCCAGCAGTTTAATGGGACAGAGAAATGAAAAACTGTTTTTT.

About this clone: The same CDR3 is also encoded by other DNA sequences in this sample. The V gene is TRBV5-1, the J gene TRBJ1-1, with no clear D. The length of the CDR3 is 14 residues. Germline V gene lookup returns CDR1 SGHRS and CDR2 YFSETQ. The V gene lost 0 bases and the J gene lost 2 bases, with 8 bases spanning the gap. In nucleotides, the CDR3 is TGCGCCAGCAGCTTGGGTCGGGGAAACACTGAAGCTTTCTTT. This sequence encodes CASSLGRGNTEAFF.

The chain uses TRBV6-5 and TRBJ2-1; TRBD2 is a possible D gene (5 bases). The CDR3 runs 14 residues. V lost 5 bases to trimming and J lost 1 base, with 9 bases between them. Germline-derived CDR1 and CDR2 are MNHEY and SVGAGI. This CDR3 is CASSLGESYNEQFF. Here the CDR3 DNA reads TGTGCCAGCAGTCTTGGGGAGTCCTACAATGAGCAGTTCTTC.

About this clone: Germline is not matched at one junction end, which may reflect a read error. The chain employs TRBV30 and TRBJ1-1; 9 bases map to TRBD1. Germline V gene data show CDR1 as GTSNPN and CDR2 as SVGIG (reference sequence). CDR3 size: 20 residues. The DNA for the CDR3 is TGTTCCTGGAGTGCTCCGGGACAGGGATTCTTTAAATCTTCGGACACTGAAGCTTTCTTT. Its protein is CSWSAPGQGFFKSSDTEAFF.

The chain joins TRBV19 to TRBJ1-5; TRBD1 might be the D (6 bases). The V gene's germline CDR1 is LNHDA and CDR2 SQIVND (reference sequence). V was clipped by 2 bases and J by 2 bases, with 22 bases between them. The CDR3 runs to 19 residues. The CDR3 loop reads CASSIISGGVSRGNQPQHF. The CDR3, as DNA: TGTGCCAGTAGTATAATCTCGGGGGGCGTGAGTAGAGGCAATCAGCCCCAGCATTTT.

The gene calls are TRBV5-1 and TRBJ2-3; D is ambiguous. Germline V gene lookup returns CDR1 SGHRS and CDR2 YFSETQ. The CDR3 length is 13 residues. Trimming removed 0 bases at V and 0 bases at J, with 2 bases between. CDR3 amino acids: CASSLGSTDTQYF. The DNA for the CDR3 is TGCGCCAGCAGCTTGGGCAGCACAGATACGCAGTATTTT.

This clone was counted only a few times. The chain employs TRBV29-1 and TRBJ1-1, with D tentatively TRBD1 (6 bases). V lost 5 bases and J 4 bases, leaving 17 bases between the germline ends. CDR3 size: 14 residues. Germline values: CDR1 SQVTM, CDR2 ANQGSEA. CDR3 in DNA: TGCAGCGTTCGGCCACAGGGAGGGGCCACTGAAGCTTTCTTT. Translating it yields CSVRPQGGATEAFF. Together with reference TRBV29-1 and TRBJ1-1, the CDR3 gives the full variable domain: SAVISQKPSRDICQRGTSLTIQCQVDSQVTMMFWYRQQPGQSLTLIATANQGSEATYESGFVIDKFPISRPNLTFSTLTVSNMSPEDSSIYLCSVRPQGGATEAFFGQGTRLTVV.

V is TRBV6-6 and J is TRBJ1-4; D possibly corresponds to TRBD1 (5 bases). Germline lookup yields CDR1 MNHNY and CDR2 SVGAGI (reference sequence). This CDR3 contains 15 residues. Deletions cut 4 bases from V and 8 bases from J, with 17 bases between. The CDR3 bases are TGTGCCAGCAGTTCCTCCGGGGCCGAACTGGAAAAACTGTTTTTT. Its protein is CASSSSGAELEKLFF.

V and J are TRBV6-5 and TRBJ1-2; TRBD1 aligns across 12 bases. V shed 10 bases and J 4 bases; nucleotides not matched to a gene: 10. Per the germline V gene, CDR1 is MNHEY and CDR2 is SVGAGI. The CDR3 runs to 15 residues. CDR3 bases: TGTGCCACCAAGATGGGACAGGGGGCCAGCTATGGCTACACCTTC. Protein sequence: CATKMGQGASYGYTF.

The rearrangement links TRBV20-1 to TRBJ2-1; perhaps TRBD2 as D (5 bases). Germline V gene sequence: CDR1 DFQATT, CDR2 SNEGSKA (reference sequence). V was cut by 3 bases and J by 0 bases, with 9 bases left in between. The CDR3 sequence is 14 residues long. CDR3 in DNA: TGCAGTGCTAGTGGTGGGAGCTCCTACAATGAGCAGTTCTTC. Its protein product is CSASGGSSYNEQFF.

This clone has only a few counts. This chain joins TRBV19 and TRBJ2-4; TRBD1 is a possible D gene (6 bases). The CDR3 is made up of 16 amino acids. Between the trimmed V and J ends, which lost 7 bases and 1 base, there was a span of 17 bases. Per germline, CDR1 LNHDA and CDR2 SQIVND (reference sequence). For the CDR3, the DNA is TGTGCCAGTATCCCCACAGGGATTCAGGCCAAAAACATTCAGTACTTC. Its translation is CASIPTGIQAKNIQYF.

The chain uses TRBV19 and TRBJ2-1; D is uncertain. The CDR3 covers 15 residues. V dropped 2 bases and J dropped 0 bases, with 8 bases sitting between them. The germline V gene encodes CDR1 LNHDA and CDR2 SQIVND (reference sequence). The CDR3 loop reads CASSISWDSYNEQFF. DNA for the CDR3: TGTGCCAGTAGTATATCGTGGGACTCCTACAATGAGCAGTTCTTC.

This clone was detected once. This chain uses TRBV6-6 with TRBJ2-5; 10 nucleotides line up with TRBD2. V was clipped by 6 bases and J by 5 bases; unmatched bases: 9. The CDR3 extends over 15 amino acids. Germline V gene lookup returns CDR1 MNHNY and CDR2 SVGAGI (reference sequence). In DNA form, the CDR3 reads TGTGCCAGCAGCCGATTAGCGGGAGGTGACGAGACCCAGTACTTC. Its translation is CASSRLAGGDETQYF.

The DNA for the CDR3 is TGTGCCAGCAGCCAAGTCTGGGCGGTCGAAAAACTGTTTTTT. This codes for CASSQVWAVEKLFF. The V gene is TRBV3-1 (or the pseudogene TRBV3-2), the J gene TRBJ1-4; D unclear. Looked up from germline, CDR1 is LGHDT and CDR2 is YNNKEL (reference sequence). The CDR3 sequence is 14 residues long. Trimming removed 1 base at V and 8 bases at J, with 11 bases between.

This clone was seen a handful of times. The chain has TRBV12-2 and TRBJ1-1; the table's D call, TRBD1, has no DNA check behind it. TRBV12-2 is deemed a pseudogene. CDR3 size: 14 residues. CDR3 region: CASRSNGQNTEAFF. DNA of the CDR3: TGTGCAAGTCGCTCAAACGGACAGAACACTGAAGCTTTCTTT.